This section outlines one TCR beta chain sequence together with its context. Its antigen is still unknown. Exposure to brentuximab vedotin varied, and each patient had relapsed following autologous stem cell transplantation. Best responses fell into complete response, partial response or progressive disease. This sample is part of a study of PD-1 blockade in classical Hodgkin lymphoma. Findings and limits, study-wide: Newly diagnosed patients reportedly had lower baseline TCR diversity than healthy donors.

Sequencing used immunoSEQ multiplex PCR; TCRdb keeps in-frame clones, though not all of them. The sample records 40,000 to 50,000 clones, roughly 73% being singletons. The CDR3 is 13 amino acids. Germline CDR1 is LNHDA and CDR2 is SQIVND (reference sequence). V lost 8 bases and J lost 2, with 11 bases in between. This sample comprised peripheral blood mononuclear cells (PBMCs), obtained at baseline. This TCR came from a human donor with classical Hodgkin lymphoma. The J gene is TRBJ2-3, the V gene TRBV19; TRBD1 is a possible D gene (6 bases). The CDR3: CASRRGPTDTQYF. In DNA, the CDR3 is TGTGCCAGTCGCAGGGGACCCACAGATACGCAGTATTTT.